The T cell receptor (beta chain) under discussion was sequenced for a study of T-cell reconstitution after alpha-beta-depleted transplantation in children. Study-level points and caveats: T-cell counts and diversity at one year following transplant were attributed mainly to newly produced T cells.

This clonotype was seen more than once but under ten times. Its target is not known. During its preparation, the TCRbeta library received unique molecular identifiers. One entry per CDR3 protein, called by TCRdb with MiXCR from the PCR reads. Altogether fewer than 550,000 distinct CDR3 sequences are present, 11% being singletons, with the ten largest covering 11% to 15%. Material: PBMCs, mostly from graft donor cells, obtained 180 days after TCRalphabeta/CD19-depleted stem cell transplant. The clonotype comes from a female patient aged 2-10 years who had a stem cell transplant for aplastic anemia, so the T cells may come from the graft donor.

CDR3 amino acids: CASSLVAGGMEQYF. Written as DNA, the CDR3 is TGCGCCAGCAGCTTGGTCGCGGGGGGAATGGAGCAGTACTTC. The chain uses TRBV5-1 and TRBJ2-7, with 8 positions matching TRBD2. Looked up from germline, CDR1 is SGHRS and CDR2 is YFSETQ. The V segment lost 0 bases and the J segment 7 bases; nucleotides outside the gene matches: 6. This CDR3 is 14 amino acids long. Based on the CDR3 plus reference TRBV5-1 and TRBJ2-7, the full variable domain is KAGVTQTPRYLIKTRGQQVTLSCSPISGHRSVSWYQQTPGQGLQFLFEYFSETQRNKGNFPGRFSGRQFSNSRSEMNVSTLELGDSALYLCASSLVAGGMEQYFGPGTRLTVT.